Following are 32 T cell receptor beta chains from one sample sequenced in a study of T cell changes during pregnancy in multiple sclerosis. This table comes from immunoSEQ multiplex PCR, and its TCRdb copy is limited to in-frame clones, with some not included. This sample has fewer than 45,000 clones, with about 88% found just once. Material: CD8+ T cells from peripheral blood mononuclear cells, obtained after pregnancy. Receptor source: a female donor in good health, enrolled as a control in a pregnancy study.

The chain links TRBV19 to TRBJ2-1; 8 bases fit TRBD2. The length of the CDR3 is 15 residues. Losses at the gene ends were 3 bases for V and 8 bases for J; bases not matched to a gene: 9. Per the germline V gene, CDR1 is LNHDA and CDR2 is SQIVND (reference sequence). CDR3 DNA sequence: TGTGCCAGTAGTATCCGAGGACTAGCTTTGGATGAGCAGTTCTTC. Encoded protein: CASSIRGLALDEQFF.

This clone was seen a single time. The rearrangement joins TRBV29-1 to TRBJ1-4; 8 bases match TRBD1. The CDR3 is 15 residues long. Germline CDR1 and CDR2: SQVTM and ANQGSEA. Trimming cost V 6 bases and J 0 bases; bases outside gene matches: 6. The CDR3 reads CSVLDRDSTNEKLFF. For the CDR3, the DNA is TGCAGCGTCCTGGACAGGGACTCAACTAATGAAAAACTGTTTTTT.

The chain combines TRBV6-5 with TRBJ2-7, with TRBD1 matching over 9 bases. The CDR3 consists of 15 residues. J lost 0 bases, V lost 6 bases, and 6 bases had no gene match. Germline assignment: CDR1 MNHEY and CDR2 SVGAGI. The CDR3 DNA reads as TGTGCCAGCAGCTCCGGGACAGGGAGCTCCTACGAGCAGTACTTC. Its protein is CASSSGTGSSYEQYF.

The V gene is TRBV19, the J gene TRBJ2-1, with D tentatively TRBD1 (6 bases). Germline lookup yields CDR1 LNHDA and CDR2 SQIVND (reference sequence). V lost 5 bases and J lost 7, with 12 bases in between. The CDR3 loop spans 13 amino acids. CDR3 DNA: TGTGCCAGTAGTTCCAGGGGTGGGAATGAGCAGTTCTTC. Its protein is CASSSRGGNEQFF.

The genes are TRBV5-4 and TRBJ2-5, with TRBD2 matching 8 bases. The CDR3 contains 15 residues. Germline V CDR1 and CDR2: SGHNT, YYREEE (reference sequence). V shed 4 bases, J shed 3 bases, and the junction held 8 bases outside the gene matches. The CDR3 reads CASSLIFSGEETQYF. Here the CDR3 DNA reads TGTGCCAGCAGCCTCATTTTTAGCGGGGAAGAGACCCAGTACTTC.

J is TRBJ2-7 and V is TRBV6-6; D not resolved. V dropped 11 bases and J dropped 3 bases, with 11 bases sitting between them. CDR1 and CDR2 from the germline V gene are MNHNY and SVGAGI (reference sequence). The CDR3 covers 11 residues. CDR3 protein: CAAGHFYEQYF. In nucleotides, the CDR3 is TGTGCCGCCGGTCATTTCTACGAGCAGTACTTC.

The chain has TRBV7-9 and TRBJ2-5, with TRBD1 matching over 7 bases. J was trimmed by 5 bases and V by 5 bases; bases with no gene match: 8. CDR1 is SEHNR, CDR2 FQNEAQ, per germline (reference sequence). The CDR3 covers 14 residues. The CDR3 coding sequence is TGTGCCAGCAGCGTAAAAGGGGGCCGGGAGACCCAGTACTTC. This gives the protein CASSVKGGRETQYF.

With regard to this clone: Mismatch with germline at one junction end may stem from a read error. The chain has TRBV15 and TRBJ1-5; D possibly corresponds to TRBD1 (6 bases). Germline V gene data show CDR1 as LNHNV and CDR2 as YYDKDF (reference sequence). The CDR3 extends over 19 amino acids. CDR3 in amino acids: CATSREGAGEGRSNQPQHF. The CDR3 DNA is TGTGCCACCAGCCGAGAGGGAGCAGGGGAAGGTCGTAGCAATCAGCCCCAGCATTTT.

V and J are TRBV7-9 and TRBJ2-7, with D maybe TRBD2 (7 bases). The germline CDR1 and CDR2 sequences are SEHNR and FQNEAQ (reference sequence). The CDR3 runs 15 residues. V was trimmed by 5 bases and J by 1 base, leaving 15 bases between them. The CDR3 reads CASSPGGGGSYEQYF. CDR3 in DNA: TGTGCCAGCAGCCCTGGGGGCGGGGGTTCCTACGAGCAGTACTTC.

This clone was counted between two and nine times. The CDR3 DNA reads as TGTGCCAGTAGCCCGGGCGTGGAGGGGCTTGGCTACACCTTC. This gives the protein CASSPGVEGLGYTF. The gene calls are TRBV19 and TRBJ1-2, with a possible D match to TRBD1 (5 bases). The V and J ends lost 6 bases and 7 bases respectively, with 18 bases between them. This CDR3 region has 14 residues. Germline loops: CDR1 LNHDA, CDR2 SQIVND (reference sequence).

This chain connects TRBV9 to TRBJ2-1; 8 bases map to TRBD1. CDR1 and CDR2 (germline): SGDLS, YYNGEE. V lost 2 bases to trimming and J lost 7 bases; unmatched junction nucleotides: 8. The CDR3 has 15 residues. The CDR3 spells CASSVTRTGSNEQFF. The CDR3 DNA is TGTGCCAGCAGCGTCACCAGGACAGGGTCAAATGAGCAGTTCTTC. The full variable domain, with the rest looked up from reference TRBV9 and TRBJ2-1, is DSGVTQTPKHLITATGQRVTLRCSPRSGDLSVYWYQQSLDQGLQFLIQYYNGEERAKGNILERFSAQQFPDLHSELNLSSLELGDSALYFCASSVTRTGSNEQFFGPGTRLTVL.

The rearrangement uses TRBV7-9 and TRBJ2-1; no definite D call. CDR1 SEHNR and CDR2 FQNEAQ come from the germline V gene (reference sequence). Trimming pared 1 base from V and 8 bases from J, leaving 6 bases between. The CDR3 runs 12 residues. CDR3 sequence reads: CASSLGSDEQFF. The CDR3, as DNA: TGTGCCAGCAGCTTAGGATCGGATGAGCAGTTCTTC.

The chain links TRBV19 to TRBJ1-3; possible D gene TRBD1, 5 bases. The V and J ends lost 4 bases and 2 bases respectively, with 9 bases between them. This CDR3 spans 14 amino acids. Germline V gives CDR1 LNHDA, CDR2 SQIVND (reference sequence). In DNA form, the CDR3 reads TGTGCCAGTAGTAGGGGACTAGCTGGAAACACCATATATTTT. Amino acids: CASSRGLAGNTIYF.

The CDR3 sequence: CASSSTRTGSGYTF. The CDR3 nucleotides are TGTGCCAGCAGTTCCACCCGGACAGGGAGTGGCTACACCTTC. The chain links TRBV27 to TRBJ1-2, with TRBD1 identical over 8 bases. Germline V gives CDR1 MNHEY, CDR2 SMNVEV (reference sequence). V was clipped by 4 bases and J by 7 bases; unmatched bases: 8. The CDR3 covers 14 residues.

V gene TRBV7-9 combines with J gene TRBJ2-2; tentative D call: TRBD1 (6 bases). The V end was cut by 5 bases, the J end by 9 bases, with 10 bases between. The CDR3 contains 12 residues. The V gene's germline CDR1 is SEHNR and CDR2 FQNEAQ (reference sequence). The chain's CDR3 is CASSTQGWELFF. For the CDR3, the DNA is TGTGCCAGCAGCACACAGGGCTGGGAGCTGTTTTTT.

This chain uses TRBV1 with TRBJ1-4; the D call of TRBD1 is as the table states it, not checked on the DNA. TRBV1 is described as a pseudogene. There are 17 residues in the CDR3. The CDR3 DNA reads TGCACCAGCAGCTCCGACGAATCAGGGGAAGATAATGAAAAACTGTTTTTT. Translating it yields CTSSSDESGEDNEKLFF.

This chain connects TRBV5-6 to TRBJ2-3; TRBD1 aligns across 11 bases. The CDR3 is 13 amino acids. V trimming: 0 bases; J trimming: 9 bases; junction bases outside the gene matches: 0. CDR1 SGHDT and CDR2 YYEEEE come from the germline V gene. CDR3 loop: CASSLGTGGTQYF. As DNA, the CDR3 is TGTGCCAGCAGCTTGGGGACAGGGGGCACGCAGTATTTT.

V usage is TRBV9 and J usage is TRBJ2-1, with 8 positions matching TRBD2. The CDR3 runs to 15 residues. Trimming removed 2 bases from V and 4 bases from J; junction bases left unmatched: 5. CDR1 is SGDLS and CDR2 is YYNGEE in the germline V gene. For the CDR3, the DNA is TGTGCCAGCAGCGTGGCGGGGGGTATTTACAATGAGCAGTTCTTC. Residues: CASSVAGGIYNEQFF.

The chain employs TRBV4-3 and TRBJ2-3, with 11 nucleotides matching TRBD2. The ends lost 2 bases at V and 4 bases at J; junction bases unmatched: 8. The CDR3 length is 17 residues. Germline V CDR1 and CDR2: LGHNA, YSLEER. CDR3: CASSQSVAGGPSDTQYF. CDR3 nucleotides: TGCGCCAGCAGCCAATCCGTAGCGGGGGGGCCATCAGATACGCAGTATTTT.

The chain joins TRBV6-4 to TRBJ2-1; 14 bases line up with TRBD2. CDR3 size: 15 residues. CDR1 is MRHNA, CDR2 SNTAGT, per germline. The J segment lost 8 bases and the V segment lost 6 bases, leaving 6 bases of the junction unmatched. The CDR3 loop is CASSGTSGGVYEQFF. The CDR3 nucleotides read TGTGCCAGCAGCGGGACTAGCGGGGGTGTATATGAGCAGTTCTTC.

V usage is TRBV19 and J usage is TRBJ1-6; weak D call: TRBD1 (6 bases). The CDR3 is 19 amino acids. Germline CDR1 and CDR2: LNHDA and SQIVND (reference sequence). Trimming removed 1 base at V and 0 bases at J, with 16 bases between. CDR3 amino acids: CASSIGDGTQSSYNSPLHF. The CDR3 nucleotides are TGTGCCAGTAGTATAGGAGACGGGACACAGAGCTCCTATAATTCACCCCTCCACTTT.

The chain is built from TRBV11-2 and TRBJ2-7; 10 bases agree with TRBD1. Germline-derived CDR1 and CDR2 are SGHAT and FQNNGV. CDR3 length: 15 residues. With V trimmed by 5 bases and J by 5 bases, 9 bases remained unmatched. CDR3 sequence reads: CASSPPGTGAHEQYF. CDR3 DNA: TGTGCCAGCAGCCCCCCCGGGACAGGGGCCCACGAGCAGTACTTC.

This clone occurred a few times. This chain's CDR3 is CASSPTAGTGELFF. The DNA of the CDR3 is TGTGCCAGCAGCCCGACAGCGGGGACCGGGGAGCTGTTTTTT. The chain employs TRBV7-3 and TRBJ2-2; TRBD2 agrees at 7 bases. The trim removed 5 bases at V and 5 bases at J, leaving 5 bases unmatched. The CDR3 contains 14 residues. CDR1 is SGHTA, CDR2 FQGTGA, per germline.

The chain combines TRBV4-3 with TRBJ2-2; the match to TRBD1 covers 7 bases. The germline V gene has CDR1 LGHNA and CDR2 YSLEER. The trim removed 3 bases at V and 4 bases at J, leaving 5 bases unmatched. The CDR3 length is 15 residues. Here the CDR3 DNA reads TGCGCCAGCAGCCAGAGGACAGGAATCACCGGGGAGCTGTTTTTT. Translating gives CASSQRTGITGELFF.

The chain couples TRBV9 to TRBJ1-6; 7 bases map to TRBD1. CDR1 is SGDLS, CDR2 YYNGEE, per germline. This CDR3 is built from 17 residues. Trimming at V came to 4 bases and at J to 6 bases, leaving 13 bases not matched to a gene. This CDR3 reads CASSSTGEIFFNSPLHF. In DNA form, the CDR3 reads TGTGCCAGCAGCTCCACAGGGGAAATTTTTTTTAATTCACCCCTCCACTTT.

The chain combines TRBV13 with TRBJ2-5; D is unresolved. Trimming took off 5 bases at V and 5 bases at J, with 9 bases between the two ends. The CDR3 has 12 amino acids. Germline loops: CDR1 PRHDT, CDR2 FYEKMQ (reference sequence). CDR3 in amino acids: CASSTTGETQYF. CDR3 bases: TGTGCCAGCAGCACCACCGGGGAGACCCAGTACTTC. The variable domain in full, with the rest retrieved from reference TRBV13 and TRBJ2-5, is AAGVIQSPRHLIKEKRETATLKCYPIPRHDTVYWYQQGPGQDPQFLISFYEKMQSDKGSIPDRFSAQQFSDYHSELNMSSLELGDSALYFCASSTTGETQYFGPGTRLLVL.

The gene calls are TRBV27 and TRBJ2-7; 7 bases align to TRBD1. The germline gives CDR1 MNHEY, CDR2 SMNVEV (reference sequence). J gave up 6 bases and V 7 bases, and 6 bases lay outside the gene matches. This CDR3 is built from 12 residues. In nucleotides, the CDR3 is TGTGCCAGCAAAGACACAGGGGTCGAGCAGTACTTC. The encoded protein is CASKDTGVEQYF.

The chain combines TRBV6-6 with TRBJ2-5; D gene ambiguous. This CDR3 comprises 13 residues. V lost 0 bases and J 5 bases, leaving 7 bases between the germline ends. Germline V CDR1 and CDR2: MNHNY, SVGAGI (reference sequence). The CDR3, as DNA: TGTGCCAGCAGTTACTCTCCCGGGGAGACCCAGTACTTC. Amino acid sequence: CASSYSPGETQYF.

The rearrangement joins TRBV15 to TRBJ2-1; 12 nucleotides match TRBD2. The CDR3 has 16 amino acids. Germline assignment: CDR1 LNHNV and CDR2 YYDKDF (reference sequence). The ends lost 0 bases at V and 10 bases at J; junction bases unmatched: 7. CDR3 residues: CATSRESSGGAVEQFF. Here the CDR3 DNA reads TGTGCCACCAGCAGAGAATCTAGCGGGGGGGCAGTGGAGCAGTTCTTC. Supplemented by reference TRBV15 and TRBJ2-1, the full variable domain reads DAMVIQNPRYQVTQFGKPVTLSCSQTLNHNVMYWYQQKSSQAPKLLFHYYDKDFNNEADTPDNFQSRRPNTSFCFLDIRSPGLGDTAMYLCATSRESSGGAVEQFFGPGTRLTVL.

The CDR3 DNA reads TGCGCCAGCAGGACAGGTTTAGGGAACACTGAAGCTTTCTTT. It translates to CASRTGLGNTEAFF. The chain joins TRBV5-1 to TRBJ1-1, with D perhaps matching TRBD1 (6 bases). Germline CDR1 and CDR2: SGHRS and YFSETQ. V was pared by 5 bases and J by 1 base, with 12 bases between. The CDR3 contains 14 residues.

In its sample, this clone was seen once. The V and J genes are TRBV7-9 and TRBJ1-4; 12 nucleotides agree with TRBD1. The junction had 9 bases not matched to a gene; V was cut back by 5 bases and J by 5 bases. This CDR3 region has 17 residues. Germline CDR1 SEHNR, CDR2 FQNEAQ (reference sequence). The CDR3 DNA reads TGTGCCAGCAGCGTCACCGGGACAGGGGGCCTAAATGAAAAACTGTTTTTT. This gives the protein CASSVTGTGGLNEKLFF.

The CDR3, as DNA: TGTGCCAGTAGTGTCCTGCTCTTGGACAGGGGGTACCAGCCCCAGCATTTT. It specifies CASSVLLLDRGYQPQHF. The chain couples TRBV19 to TRBJ1-5, with 10 bases lining up with TRBD1. This CDR3 comprises 17 residues. J was trimmed by 7 bases and V by 5 bases; bases with no gene match: 14. The V gene's germline CDR1 is LNHDA and CDR2 SQIVND (reference sequence). Drawing the rest from reference TRBV19 and TRBJ1-5, the complete variable domain is DGGITQSPKYLFRKEGQNVTLSCEQNLNHDAMYWYRQDPGQGLRLIYYSQIVNDFQKGDIAEGYSVSREKKESFPLTVTSAQKNPTAFYLCASSVLLLDRGYQPQHFGDGTRLSIL.